The 28 T cell receptor beta chains given below trace back to one sample, sequenced in a study of Ad26.COV2.S vaccination and SARS-CoV-2 variants. Sequencing used immunoSEQ multiplex PCR; TCRdb keeps in-frame clones, though not all of them. The sample shows about 94,000 clones, 82% of them seen only once. Sample: peripheral blood, taken after recovery from COVID-19. The receptors stem from a human donor who had recovered from COVID-19.

The rearrangement joins TRBV6-2 or TRBV6-3 to TRBJ2-1; 9 bases are shared with TRBD2. The CDR3 extends over 20 amino acids. Germline V gene data show CDR1 as MNHEY and CDR2 as SVGEGT. J lost 0 bases, V lost 3 bases, and 15 bases had no gene match. CDR3: CASSYQAGSGGRSSYNEQFF. The CDR3 DNA reads TGTGCCAGCAGTTATCAGGCGGGTAGCGGGGGCCGAAGCTCCTACAATGAGCAGTTCTTC.

The gene calls are TRBV12-5 and TRBJ1-6; 12 positions match TRBD1. The CDR3 is 18 amino acids. The junction had 14 bases not matched to a gene; V was cut back by 6 bases and J by 8 bases. CDR1 is LGHNT, CDR2 FRNRAP, per germline. CDR3 nucleotides: TGTGCTAGTGGATATACCGGGACAGGGGGCAAGTGGGATTCACCCCTCCACTTT. It yields the protein CASGYTGTGGKWDSPLHF. Supplemented by reference TRBV12-5 and TRBJ1-6, the full variable domain reads DARVTQTPRHKVTEMGQEVTMRCQPILGHNTVFWYRQTMMQGLELLAYFRNRAPLDDSGMPKDRFSAEMPDATLATLKIQPSEPRDSAVYFCASGYTGTGGKWDSPLHFGNGTRLTVT.

The rearrangement uses TRBV19 and TRBJ2-2; D unresolved. The length of the CDR3 is 12 residues. Germline CDR1 and CDR2: LNHDA and SQIVND (reference sequence). Deletions cut 4 bases from V and 1 base from J, with 1 base between. CDR3 DNA: TGTGCCAGTAGTAAGAACACCGGGGAGCTGTTTTTT. Its translation: CASSKNTGELFF.

J is TRBJ2-6 and V is TRBV5-1; D not certain. The CDR3 covers 15 residues. Germline CDR1 reads SGHRS; CDR2 reads YFSETQ. Trimming pared 4 bases from V and 2 bases from J, leaving 10 bases between. The DNA of the CDR3 is TGCGCCAGCAGCCCCTTGGTGACTGGGGCCAACGTCCTGACTTTC. Protein: CASSPLVTGANVLTF.

The chain combines TRBV28 with TRBJ2-7; D perhaps matches TRBD2 (6 bases). Trimming removed 8 bases from V and 6 bases from J, with 20 bases in between. The CDR3 runs 14 residues. Germline V lookup: CDR1 MDHEN, CDR2 SYDVKM. The CDR3 sequence is CASRGGPGEGEQYF. CDR3 in DNA: TGTGCCAGCCGCGGTGGCCCGGGAGAGGGCGAGCAGTACTTC.

This chain joins TRBV7-9 and TRBJ2-7; possibly TRBD1 for D (5 bases). The CDR3 is 13 residues long. Germline CDR1 is SEHNR and CDR2 is FQNEAQ (reference sequence). The germline V and J ends were trimmed by 5 bases and 6 bases, with 14 bases remaining between them. CDR3 protein: CASSPGSRAEQYF. The CDR3 DNA reads TGTGCCAGCAGCCCAGGCTCCAGGGCCGAGCAGTACTTC.

The V gene is TRBV12-5, the J gene TRBJ1-2; D is undetermined. The germline V gene encodes CDR1 LGHNT and CDR2 FRNRAP. Deletions cut 1 base from V and 6 bases from J, with 6 bases between. The length of the CDR3 is 12 residues. For the CDR3, the DNA is TGTGCTAGTGGTTTGGAGAGTCATGGCTACACCTTC. Translated, it gives CASGLESHGYTF.

This clone was picked up many times. This chain joins TRBV7-3 and TRBJ2-3, with D perhaps given as TRBD1 or TRBD2 (5 bases each). Looked up from germline, CDR1 is SGHTA and CDR2 is FQGTGA. The CDR3 is 14 amino acids. Trimming took 6 bases from V and 5 from J, leaving 15 bases between them. CDR3 coding DNA: TGTGCCAGCAGTACCGGGACGTACTTAGATACGCAGTATTTT. Amino acids: CASSTGTYLDTQYF.

The rearrangement joins TRBV19 to TRBJ2-5; D may be TRBD2 (5 bases). The V end lost 3 bases, the J end lost 5 bases, and 16 bases lay between the germline ends. CDR1 is LNHDA, CDR2 SQIVND, per germline (reference sequence). The CDR3 is 15 residues long. The CDR3 reads CASSISGPPGETQYF. The CDR3 region has the DNA TGTGCCAGTAGTATTTCCGGCCCACCGGGGGAGACCCAGTACTTC.

The rearrangement uses TRBV28 and TRBJ1-2; no clear D gene. The CDR3 is 13 residues long. Germline V lookup: CDR1 MDHEN, CDR2 SYDVKM. Trimming left V 6 bases short and J 7 bases short, with 15 bases between. CDR3 residues: CASRSITIGGYTF. Written as DNA, the CDR3 is TGTGCCAGCAGATCTATAACAATAGGTGGCTACACCTTC.

J is TRBJ1-1 and V is TRBV6-5; D call uncertain. The length of the CDR3 is 13 residues. V was cut by 5 bases and J by 5 bases, with 12 bases left in between. Looked up from germline, CDR1 is MNHEY and CDR2 is SVGAGI. The CDR3 DNA reads as TGTGCCAGCAGTAATAAACGGGAGACTGAAGCTTTCTTT. Protein product: CASSNKRETEAFF.

This clone was detected only once. The chain joins TRBV5-4 to TRBJ2-7; possibly TRBD1 for D (5 bases). V lost 4 bases and J 7 bases, leaving 15 bases between the germline ends. CDR1 and CDR2 from the germline V gene are SGHNT and YYREEE (reference sequence). The CDR3 is 13 amino acids. CDR3 coding DNA: TGTGCCAGCAGCCCAATAGGGGTAGGGGAGCAGTACTTC. This translates into CASSPIGVGEQYF.

The V call is TRBV10-1, the J call TRBJ2-7; D possibly corresponds to TRBD1 (5 bases). The CDR3 spans 16 residues. V lost 3 bases to trimming and J lost 3 bases, with 18 bases between them. Per the germline V gene, CDR1 is WNHNN and CDR2 is SYGVQD (reference sequence). Here the CDR3 DNA reads TGCGCCAGCAGTGATAATGGTAGGGGAAGGTTCTACGAGCAGTACTTC. Translated, it gives CASSDNGRGRFYEQYF.

The chain recombines TRBV5-6 with TRBJ1-3; 11 nucleotides align to TRBD1. The V and J ends lost 3 bases and 4 bases, in that order; junction bases with no gene match: 6. The CDR3 is 16 residues long. Germline values: CDR1 SGHDT, CDR2 YYEEEE. CDR3 region: CASSSDRGRGGNTIYF. Written as DNA, the CDR3 is TGTGCCAGCAGCTCGGACAGGGGGCGCGGAGGAAACACCATATATTTT.

The chain recombines TRBV29-1 with TRBJ1-2; no definite D call. The CDR3 extends over 11 amino acids. The germline V gene encodes CDR1 SQVTM and CDR2 ANQGSEA. V shed 5 bases and J shed 3 bases, with 7 bases lying between them. CDR3 residues: CSVPGHYGYTF. CDR3 nucleotide sequence: TGCAGCGTTCCGGGTCACTATGGCTACACCTTC.

This CDR3 is CAITGDSGANVLTF. Here the CDR3 DNA reads TGTGCCATCACTGGGGATTCTGGGGCCAACGTCCTGACTTTC. This chain uses TRBV10-3 with TRBJ2-6, with D unresolved. V lost 7 bases, J lost 1 base, and 8 bases lay in between. Germline loops: CDR1 ENHRY, CDR2 SYGVKD. The CDR3 spans 14 residues.

Comment on this clone: The junction differs from germline at one of its ends, possibly a read error. V gene TRBV19 combines with J gene TRBJ2-3; 10 nucleotides match TRBD2. Germline V CDR1 and CDR2: LNHDA, SQIVND (reference sequence). The CDR3 totals 13 residues. CDR3 nucleotide sequence: TGTGCCAGTACTAGCGGGGGCACGGATACGCAGTATTTT. This sequence encodes CASTSGGTDTQYF.

The chain joins TRBV18 to TRBJ1-1; unclear D gene. V lost 0 bases to trimming and J lost 5 bases, with 7 bases between them. The germline CDR1 and CDR2 sequences are KGHSH and LQKENI. There are 13 residues in the CDR3. This CDR3 reads CASSPPVRTEAFF. The CDR3 DNA follows: TGTGCCAGCTCACCACCGGTGCGGACTGAAGCTTTCTTT.

The chain uses TRBV27 and TRBJ2-7, with a possible D match to TRBD2 (6 bases). The CDR3 loop spans 16 amino acids. V lost 2 bases, J lost 6 bases, and 20 bases lay in between. Germline CDR1 reads MNHEY; CDR2 reads SMNVEV (reference sequence). The CDR3 region is CASSLRVGSSGVEQYF. DNA of the CDR3: TGTGCCAGCAGTTTAAGAGTAGGGAGTTCGGGGGTCGAGCAGTACTTC.

J is TRBJ2-1 and V is TRBV10-3; 13 nucleotides agree with TRBD2. V lost 2 bases and J lost 9; bases outside the gene matches: 4. Germline V gene data show CDR1 as ENHRY and CDR2 as SYGVKD. The CDR3 covers 15 residues. CDR3 sequence reads: CAISEPGLAGVEQFF. The CDR3, as DNA: TGTGCCATCAGTGAGCCTGGACTAGCGGGAGTTGAGCAGTTCTTC.

The genes are TRBV6-5 and TRBJ2-3, with TRBD2 matching over 9 bases. V lost 6 bases, J lost 5 bases, and 6 bases stayed unmatched. This CDR3 region has 14 residues. Germline V lookup: CDR1 MNHEY, CDR2 SVGAGI. The CDR3 reads CASSAGGPGDTQYF. The CDR3 DNA sequence: TGTGCCAGCAGCGCGGGAGGGCCGGGAGATACGCAGTATTTT.

The gene calls are TRBV9 and TRBJ2-1; unclear D gene. CDR1 is SGDLS, CDR2 YYNGEE, per germline. The CDR3 loop spans 14 amino acids. V shed 3 bases and J shed 7 bases, with 14 bases lying between them. DNA for the CDR3: TGTGCCAGCAGCGCCCCTCAGTTGGCTAATGAGCAGTTCTTC. Translation gives CASSAPQLANEQFF. The variable domain in full, with the rest retrieved from reference TRBV9 and TRBJ2-1, is DSGVTQTPKHLITATGQRVTLRCSPRSGDLSVYWYQQSLDQGLQFLIQYYNGEERAKGNILERFSAQQFPDLHSELNLSSLELGDSALYFCASSAPQLANEQFFGPGTRLTVL.

The chain employs TRBV28 and TRBJ1-2, with 8 bases that match TRBD1. Germline V lookup: CDR1 MDHEN, CDR2 SYDVKM. V shed 7 bases and J 3 bases; nucleotides not matched to a gene: 10. The CDR3 has 15 residues. CDR3 amino acids: CASTTSGQGHYGYTF. DNA of the CDR3: TGTGCCAGCACTACGTCCGGACAGGGCCACTATGGCTACACCTTC.

This rearrangement joins TRBV11-3 to TRBJ2-7; D is undetermined. The CDR3 is made up of 13 amino acids. Trimming left V 1 base short and J 1 base short, with 5 bases between. CDR1 and CDR2 from the germline V gene are SGHNT and YENEEA. This CDR3 is CASSLAQSYEQYF. DNA for the CDR3: TGTGCCAGCAGCTTAGCCCAGTCCTACGAGCAGTACTTC.

The J gene is TRBJ2-7, the V gene TRBV29-1; possibly TRBD1 or TRBD2 for D (5 bases each). The CDR3 loop spans 12 amino acids. CDR1 is SQVTM, CDR2 ANQGSEA, per germline. V gave up 1 base and J gave up 3 bases, with 7 bases separating them. The CDR3 spells CSVEGGGYEQYF. In DNA form, the CDR3 reads TGCAGCGTTGAAGGTGGGGGCTACGAGCAGTACTTC.

This chain uses TRBV28 with TRBJ1-6, with 8 bases fitting TRBD1. The germline V gene encodes CDR1 MDHEN and CDR2 SYDVKM. V gave up 0 bases and J gave up 5 bases; unmatched junction bases: 0. The CDR3 has 15 residues. The CDR3 DNA reads as TGTGCCAGCAGTTTATGGACAGGGGATAATTCACCCCTCCACTTT. It specifies CASSLWTGDNSPLHF.

The genes are TRBV2 and TRBJ2-3; D is possibly TRBD2 (5 bases). The CDR3 totals 13 residues. V lost 7 bases and J lost 6, with 14 bases in between. The germline V gene encodes CDR1 SNHLY and CDR2 FYNNEI. The CDR3 protein is CASNGVFTDTQYF. For the CDR3, the DNA is TGTGCCAGCAACGGGGTCTTTACTGATACGCAGTATTTT.

J is TRBJ2-3 and V is TRBV7-2; TRBD2 matches at 9 bases. The CDR3 totals 15 residues. V shed 6 bases, J shed 5 bases, and the junction held 9 bases outside the gene matches. Per the germline V gene, CDR1 is SGHTA and CDR2 is FQGNSA. The CDR3 is CASRGLAVLGDTQYF. CDR3 bases: TGTGCCAGCAGGGGACTAGCCGTTCTTGGAGATACGCAGTATTTT.